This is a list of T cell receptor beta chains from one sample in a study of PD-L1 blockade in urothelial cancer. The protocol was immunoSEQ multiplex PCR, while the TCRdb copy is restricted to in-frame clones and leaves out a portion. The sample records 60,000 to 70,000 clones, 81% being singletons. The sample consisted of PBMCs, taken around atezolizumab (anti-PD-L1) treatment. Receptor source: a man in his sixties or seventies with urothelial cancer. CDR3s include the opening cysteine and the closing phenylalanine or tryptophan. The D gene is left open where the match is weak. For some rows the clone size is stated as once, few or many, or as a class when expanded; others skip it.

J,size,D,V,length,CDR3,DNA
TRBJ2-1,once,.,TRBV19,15,CASSIQAGVYNEQFF,TGTGCCAGTAGTATTCAGGCGGGTGTCTACAATGAGCAGTTCTTC
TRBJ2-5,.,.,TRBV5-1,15,CASSFQPRGEETQYF,TGCGCCAGCAGCTTCCAGCCCCGCGGGGAAGAGACCCAGTACTTC
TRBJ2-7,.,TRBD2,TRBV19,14,CASSVGLAGYEQYF,TGTGCCAGTAGTGTAGGACTAGCGGGGTACGAGCAGTACTTC
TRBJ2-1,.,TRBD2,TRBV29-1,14,CSVAGTSGYNEQFF,TGCAGCGTGGCCGGGACTAGCGGTTACAATGAGCAGTTCTTC
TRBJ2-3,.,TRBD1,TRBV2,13,CASRGQGTDTQYF,TGTGCCAGTAGGGGACAGGGTACAGATACGCAGTATTTT
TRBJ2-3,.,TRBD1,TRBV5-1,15,CASSLGTGDTDTQYF,TGCGCCAGCAGCTTGGGGACAGGGGACACAGATACGCAGTATTTT
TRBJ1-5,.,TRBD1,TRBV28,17,CASSSPGDRVPSQPQHF,TGTGCCAGCAGTTCGCCCGGGGACAGGGTCCCCAGTCAGCCCCAGCATTTT
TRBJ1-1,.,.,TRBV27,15,CASSGAGLLNTEAFF,TGTGCCAGCTCCGGGGCGGGACTCTTGAACACTGAAGCTTTCTTT
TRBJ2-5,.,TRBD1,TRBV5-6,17,CASSVQDRASYRETQYF,TGTGCCAGCAGCGTCCAAGACAGGGCTTCTTATCGAGAGACCCAGTACTTC
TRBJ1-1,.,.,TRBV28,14,CASSSPDGITEAFF,TGTGCCAGCAGTTCCCCGGACGGGATCACTGAAGCTTTCTTT
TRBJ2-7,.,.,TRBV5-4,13,CASSFDRSYEQYF,TGTGCCAGCAGCTTTGACAGAAGCTACGAGCAGTACTTC
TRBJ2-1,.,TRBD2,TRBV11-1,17,CASSLVVSGSSYNEQFF,TGTGCCAGCAGCTTAGTGGTTAGCGGGAGCTCCTACAATGAGCAGTTCTTC
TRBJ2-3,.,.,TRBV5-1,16,CASSDPPTGYTDTQYF,TGCGCCAGCAGCGACCCCCCGACGGGTTACACAGATACGCAGTATTTT
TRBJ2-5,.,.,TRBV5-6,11,CASSSKETQYF,TGTGCCAGCAGCTCTAAAGAGACCCAGTACTTC
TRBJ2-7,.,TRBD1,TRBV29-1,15,CSVEVGDRGFYEQYF,TGCAGCGTTGAAGTCGGAGACAGGGGGTTTTACGAGCAGTACTTC
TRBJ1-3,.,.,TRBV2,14,CASRPRVAGNTIYF,TGTGCCAGCAGGCCCAGGGTGGCTGGAAACACCATATATTTT
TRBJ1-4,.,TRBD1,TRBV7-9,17,CASSRFASGQVDEKLFF,TGTGCCAGCAGCCGATTCGCATCGGGACAGGTGGATGAAAAACTGTTTTTT
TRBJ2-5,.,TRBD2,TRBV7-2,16,CASSFGLAGGGETQYF,TGTGCCAGCAGCTTCGGACTAGCGGGGGGGGGAGAGACCCAGTACTTC
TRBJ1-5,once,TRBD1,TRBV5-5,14,CASSLTGGLQPQHF,TGTGCCAGCAGCTTGACAGGGGGCCTTCAGCCCCAGCATTTT
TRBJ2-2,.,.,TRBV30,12,CAWKRGTGELFF,TGTGCCTGGAAAAGGGGGACCGGGGAGCTGTTTTTT
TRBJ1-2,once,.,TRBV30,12,CAWSRRNYGYTF,TGTGCCTGGAGTCGGAGGAACTATGGCTACACCTTC
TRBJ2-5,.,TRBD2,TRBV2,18,CASSIHLGTSGPLETQYF,TGTGCCAGCAGCATCCATCTCGGGACTAGCGGACCTTTAGAGACCCAGTACTTC
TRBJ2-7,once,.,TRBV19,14,CASSLAVSSYEQYF,TGTGCCAGTAGTTTAGCGGTGAGCTCCTACGAGCAGTACTTC
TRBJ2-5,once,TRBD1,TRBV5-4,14,CASSFSGGGETQYF,TGTGCCAGCAGCTTTTCAGGGGGCGGCGAGACCCAGTACTTC
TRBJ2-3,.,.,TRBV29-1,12,CSVVPSTDTQYF,TGCAGCGTTGTCCCCTCCACAGATACGCAGTATTTT
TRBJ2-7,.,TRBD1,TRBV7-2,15,CASSPAGTGPYEQYF,TGTGCCAGCAGCCCCGCCGGGACAGGGCCCTACGAGCAGTACTTC
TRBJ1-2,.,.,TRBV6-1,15,CASSDVGANQDGYTF,TGTGCCAGCAGTGACGTGGGTGCAAATCAGGATGGCTACACCTTC
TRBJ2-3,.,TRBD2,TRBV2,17,CASSDWASGTTTDTQYF,TGTGCCAGCAGTGACTGGGCTAGCGGGACTACCACAGATACGCAGTATTTT
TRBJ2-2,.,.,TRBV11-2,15,CASSLQGTPPGELFF,TGTGCCAGCAGCTTACAGGGGACCCCCCCCGGGGAGCTGTTTTTT
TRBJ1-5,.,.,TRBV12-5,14,CASGLNSHNQPQHF,TGTGCTAGTGGTTTGAACAGCCATAATCAGCCCCAGCATTTT
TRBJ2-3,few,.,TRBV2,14,CASSVGGPTDTQYF,TGTGCCAGCAGTGTCGGGGGGCCCACAGATACGCAGTATTTT
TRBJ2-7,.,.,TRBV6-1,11,CASSELSEQYF,TGTGCCAGCAGTGAACTTTCCGAGCAGTACTTC
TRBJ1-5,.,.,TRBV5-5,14,CASSSLLSNQPQHF,TGTGCCAGCAGCTCACTCCTTAGCAATCAGCCCCAGCATTTT